This T cell receptor beta chain is drawn from a study of vaccination and CD4 T cells after COVID-19. Study information: The interval from dose two to post-vaccine sampling had a median of about 66 days, and it ranged from 14 to 241. Some control cultures received a CEFX pool, which served as the positive control. Others received an HIV-1 Nef pool or no peptide. Findings and limits, study-wide: Median SARS-CoV-2-reactive clonotype numbers went from roughly 22 to 38; this increase was not significant.

Time point specified: late sampling 161 to 241 days after vaccination in three convalescent patients. Treatment described: approximately nine-day PBMC culture with coronavirus spike peptide pools or control peptides (ViraFEST assay). The Oncomine TCR Beta short-read assay sequenced DNA from cultured CD4+ T cells. TCRdb independently ran MiXCR on the PCR reads; one entry per CDR3 protein. The table has tens of thousands of distinct CDR3 sequences, 30% to 45% seen once; the top ten hold under 10%. In its sample, this clonotype was seen a few times. The antigen is unknown. The material sequenced was CD4+ T cells from blood, cultured in vitro, taken about 7 months after SARS-CoV-2 vaccination. The clonotype comes from a human donor who had recovered from COVID-19.

CDR3 sequence: CASSQQLGNQPQHF. The CDR3 DNA follows: TGTGCCAGCAGTCAACAGCTGGGAAATCAGCCCCAGCATTTT. This chain joins TRBV28 and TRBJ1-5; D remains unclear. Trimming took off 5 bases at V and 4 bases at J, with 12 bases between the two ends. Germline CDR1 reads MDHEN; CDR2 reads SYDVKM. This CDR3 has 14 residues.